One and the same sample provided the 28 T cell receptor beta chains below, sequenced in a study of blood T cells in healthy people across ages. Next came a second PCR, run for about 6 to 11 cycles, which used a sample-barcoded 5' primer along with a J-beta primer mix. MiXCR was run by TCRdb on the 5' RACE reads, yielding one entry per CDR3 protein. Here the sample spans more than 900,000 distinct CDR3 sequences, around 25% being singletons. These data are also associated with another study on T cells of mothers and their children.

The source material was blood. Every receptor here comes from a girl aged 2-15 years in good health.

The chain recombines TRBV7-2 with TRBJ2-1, with 7 bases fitting TRBD2. The junction had 11 bases not matched to a gene; V was cut back by 5 bases and J by 4 bases. The germline gives CDR1 SGHTA, CDR2 FQGNSA. This CDR3 has 16 residues. The CDR3 coding sequence is TGTGCCAGCAGCACATTAGCGGGCTTGGGATACAATGAGCAGTTCTTC. This sequence encodes CASSTLAGLGYNEQFF.

This sequence joins TRBV5-1 and TRBJ2-5, with D tentatively TRBD2 (6 bases). The end of the DNA aligns better with TRBJ2-1, so the J call may be wrong. Germline V lookup: CDR1 SGHRS, CDR2 YFSETQ. The CDR3 runs 15 residues. CDR3 sequence: CASSLAGAGVNEQFF. The DNA of the CDR3 is TGCGCCAGCAGCTTGGCCGGAGCGGGCGTCAATGAGCAGTTCTTC.

This clonotype was seen a few times. The DNA for the CDR3 is TGCAGCGGAACACCGGGCCTCGAAGCTTTCTTT. It translates to CSGTPGLEAFF. The chain joins TRBV29-1 to TRBJ1-1; D is ambiguous. V was clipped by 7 bases and J by 8 bases, with 14 bases between them. The CDR3 is 11 amino acids. In germline, CDR1 is SQVTM, CDR2 ANQGSEA.

V usage is TRBV5-1 and J usage is TRBJ2-1; 9 nucleotides line up with TRBD1. With 3 bases clipped from V and 5 bases from J, the junction kept 3 bases outside the gene matches. The CDR3 sequence is 14 residues long. Germline lookup yields CDR1 SGHRS and CDR2 YFSETQ. In DNA form, the CDR3 reads TGCGCCAGCAGCTATCGGACAGGGGACAATGAGCAGTTCTTC. Protein: CASSYRTGDNEQFF.

In this sample, this clonotype turned up a few times. V and J are TRBV15 and TRBJ2-7; D is possibly TRBD1 (5 bases). Trimming pared 4 bases from V and 6 bases from J, leaving 13 bases between. CDR1 and CDR2 from the germline V gene are LNHNV and YYDKDF (reference sequence). This CDR3 contains 13 residues. The DNA for the CDR3 is TGTGCCACCAGCAAACTTCAGGGATCCGAGCAGTACTTC. Its translation: CATSKLQGSEQYF.

The chain employs TRBV12-3 or TRBV12-4 and TRBJ2-5; 7 bases are a match to TRBD1. V gave up 6 bases and J gave up 2 bases; unmatched junction bases: 12. The length of the CDR3 is 16 residues. The CDR3 bases are TGTGCCAGCAGGACTACCCGGGACAGCCCACAAGAGACCCAGTACTTC. It translates to CASRTTRDSPQETQYF.

The chain couples TRBV18 to TRBJ1-1; D not resolved. The CDR3 length is 16 residues. Trimming cost V 3 bases and J 1 base, with 15 bases left between them. Germline CDR1 KGHSH, CDR2 LQKENI. The CDR3 spells CASSPVYAGGNTEAFF. The CDR3 nucleotides are TGTGCCAGCTCACCGGTATACGCGGGCGGGAACACTGAAGCTTTCTTT. The full variable domain, rest sourced from reference TRBV18 and TRBJ1-1, is NAGVMQNPRHLVRRRGQEARLRCSPMKGHSHVYWYRQLPEEGLKFMVYLQKENIIDESGMPKERFSAEFPKEGPSILRIQQVVRGDSAAYFCASSPVYAGGNTEAFFGQGTRLTVV.

This clonotype came up a few times. The V gene is TRBV20-1, the J gene TRBJ2-7; D perhaps matches TRBD2 (6 bases). The end of the DNA fits TRBJ2-5 better, so the J call may be wrong. The germline V gene encodes CDR1 DFQATT and CDR2 SNEGSKA (reference sequence). The length of the CDR3 is 15 residues. The CDR3: CSARPPGLQAQTQYF. For the CDR3, the DNA is TGCAGTGCTAGACCTCCGGGACTCCAAGCGCAGACCCAGTACTTC.

The V and J genes are TRBV6-2 or TRBV6-3 and TRBJ1-1, with TRBD1 matching over 8 bases. Germline loops: CDR1 MNHEY, CDR2 SVGEGT. Trimming removed 7 bases from V and 0 bases from J; junction bases left unmatched: 7. CDR3 length equals 15 residues. The CDR3 region has the DNA TGTGCCAGCAACCCCAGGGGGCCGGTGAACACTGAAGCTTTCTTT. Translated, it gives CASNPRGPVNTEAFF.

The chain employs TRBV5-1 and TRBJ2-5, with D hard to call. The better agreement between TRBJ2-7 and the DNA end casts doubt on the J call. From germline, CDR1 is SGHRS and CDR2 YFSETQ. There are 12 residues in the CDR3. The CDR3 region is CASSIGLYEQYF. Written as DNA, the CDR3 is TGCGCCAGCAGCATAGGTCTATACGAGCAGTACTTC.

This clonotype was seen ten or more times. This chain connects TRBV2 to TRBJ2-1, with 8 nucleotides matching TRBD2. This CDR3 spans 12 amino acids. V shed 8 bases, J shed 3 bases, and the junction held 0 bases outside the gene matches. Germline lookup yields CDR1 SNHLY and CDR2 FYNNEI. CDR3 sequence reads: CASRGGYNEQFF. CDR3 sequence (DNA): TGTGCCAGCCGGGGGGGCTACAATGAGCAGTTCTTC.

This clonotype was seen more than once but under ten times. This chain uses TRBV29-1 with TRBJ1-1; D gene ambiguous. CDR3 length: 12 amino acids. Trimming removed 7 bases at V and 2 bases at J, with 11 bases between. CDR1 is SQVTM and CDR2 is ANQGSEA in the germline V gene. The CDR3 here is CSGWASNTEAFF. The CDR3 DNA sequence: TGCAGCGGGTGGGCCTCAAACACTGAAGCTTTCTTT.

In this sample, this clonotype turned up a few times. This rearrangement joins TRBV20-1 to TRBJ2-3; D possibly corresponds to TRBD2 (6 bases). Germline lookup yields CDR1 DFQATT and CDR2 SNEGSKA (reference sequence). The length of the CDR3 is 14 residues. With 2 bases removed from V and 6 bases from J, the gap between germline ends came to 15 bases. The DNA for the CDR3 is TGCAGTGCTAGATCCCTCCGGGAGCGCGATACGCAGTATTTT. Protein sequence: CSARSLRERDTQYF.

The chain carries TRBV20-1 and TRBJ1-2; no clear D. V gave up 3 bases and J gave up 2 bases, with 7 bases separating them. This CDR3 region has 12 residues. Germline V gene sequence: CDR1 DFQATT, CDR2 SNEGSKA (reference sequence). For the CDR3, the DNA is TGCAGTGCTAGTCTGGGGAACTATGGCTACACCTTC. Translating it yields CSASLGNYGYTF.

In this sample, this clonotype turned up a few times. This chain links TRBV2 with TRBJ2-1, with TRBD2 identical over 11 bases. Losses at the gene ends were 8 bases for V and 7 bases for J; bases not matched to a gene: 4. The V gene's germline CDR1 is SNHLY and CDR2 FYNNEI. CDR3 size: 13 residues. The DNA for the CDR3 is TGTGCCAGCGAAGGACTAGCGGGTAATGAGCAGTTCTTC. Translation gives CASEGLAGNEQFF. Filled out from reference TRBV2 and TRBJ2-1, the complete variable domain reads EPEVTQTPSHQVTQMGQEVILRCVPISNHLYFYWYRQILGQKVEFLVSFYNNEISEKSEIFDDQFSVERPDGSNFTLKIRSTKLEDSAMYFCASEGLAGNEQFFGPGTRLTVL.

The DNA of the CDR3 is TGTGCCAGCAGTTTCGAGCGGGCAGACAATGAGCAGTTCTTC. Translating gives CASSFERADNEQFF. The chain links TRBV12-3 or TRBV12-4 to TRBJ2-1; possible D gene TRBD2, 6 bases. CDR3 length: 14 residues. The V gene lost 3 bases and the J gene lost 5 bases, with 11 bases spanning the gap.

The genes are TRBV7-9 and TRBJ2-1; 7 nucleotides align to TRBD1. Per the germline V gene, CDR1 is SEHNR and CDR2 is FQNEAQ (reference sequence). V lost 4 bases and J lost 3; bases outside the gene matches: 3. The CDR3 runs to 14 residues. The DNA of the CDR3 is TGTGCCAGCAGCTCGGACAGGCACTACAATGAGCAGTTCTTC. It specifies CASSSDRHYNEQFF.

The chain couples TRBV27 to TRBJ2-5, with 7 nucleotides matching TRBD1. The J call could be wrong; TRBJ2-7 is a better fit for the DNA end. CDR1 MNHEY and CDR2 SMNVEV come from the germline V gene (reference sequence). This CDR3 comprises 14 residues. The CDR3 DNA reads as TGTGCCAGCAGGGACAGGCCGCCGAGGGACGAGCAGTACTTC. The encoded protein is CASRDRPPRDEQYF.

The chain uses TRBV2 and TRBJ2-5; the D gene is possibly TRBD2 (5 bases). V lost 5 bases, J lost 4 bases, and 14 bases lay in between. The CDR3 consists of 14 residues. Germline V gives CDR1 SNHLY, CDR2 FYNNEI. CDR3 nucleotide sequence: TGTGCCAGCAGTCGGGATCCCCTGTTAGAGACCCAGTACTTC. It encodes CASSRDPLLETQYF. The full variable domain, completed using reference TRBV2 and TRBJ2-5, is EPEVTQTPSHQVTQMGQEVILRCVPISNHLYFYWYRQILGQKVEFLVSFYNNEISEKSEIFDDQFSVERPDGSNFTLKIRSTKLEDSAMYFCASSRDPLLETQYFGPGTRLLVL.

The DNA for the CDR3 is TGTGCCAGCACAGGACTCGGAGGAGTGGAGACCCAGTACTTC. Encoded protein: CASTGLGGVETQYF. The V gene is TRBV6-5, the J gene TRBJ2-5; tentative D call: TRBD2 (5 bases). In germline, CDR1 is MNHEY, CDR2 SVGAGI. The CDR3 is 14 amino acids. Trimming shortened V by 7 bases and J by 5 bases, and 17 bases separated the two germline ends.

V and J are TRBV20-1 and TRBJ2-1, with D hard to call. Germline V lookup: CDR1 DFQATT, CDR2 SNEGSKA (reference sequence). This CDR3 region has 13 residues. Trimming left V 0 bases short and J 8 bases short, with 11 bases between. The CDR3 sequence is CSARDRSAYEQFF. The CDR3 bases are TGCAGTGCTAGAGATAGATCGGCCTATGAGCAGTTCTTC.

The chain is built from TRBV20-1 and TRBJ2-1; 9 bases are a match to TRBD2. V lost 2 bases, J lost 9 bases, and 2 bases stayed unmatched. Germline values: CDR1 DFQATT, CDR2 SNEGSKA (reference sequence). The CDR3 length is 12 residues. DNA for the CDR3: TGCAGTGCTAGACTAGCGGGACTTGAGCAGTTCTTC. This gives the protein CSARLAGLEQFF.

V and J are TRBV7-2 and TRBJ1-1; D unclear. The CDR3 covers 14 residues. Germline CDR1 is SGHTA and CDR2 is FQGNSA. V lost 1 base and J 10 bases, leaving 16 bases between the germline ends. CDR3 in DNA: TGTGCCAGCAGCTTAGGGAGGGCAGGAGAAGTAGCTTTCTTT. Amino acids: CASSLGRAGEVAFF.

This chain links TRBV20-1 with TRBJ1-2, with a possible D match to TRBD1 (5 bases). V was trimmed by 1 base and J by 7 bases, leaving 16 bases between them. The CDR3 consists of 14 residues. Germline-derived CDR1 and CDR2 are DFQATT and SNEGSKA (reference sequence). CDR3 loop: CSARVQSLDSGYTF. The CDR3 DNA reads TGCAGTGCTAGAGTCCAGTCCCTTGACAGTGGCTACACCTTC.

This sequence joins TRBV27 and TRBJ1-2, with unresolved D. Trimming cost V 3 bases and J 3 bases, with 14 bases left between them. Per germline, CDR1 MNHEY and CDR2 SMNVEV (reference sequence). This CDR3 spans 15 amino acids. This chain's CDR3 is CASSLAGSSHYGYTF. The CDR3 DNA reads as TGTGCCAGCAGTTTGGCCGGGTCCTCGCACTATGGCTACACCTTC.

The V call is TRBV4-1, the J call TRBJ2-6; perhaps TRBD1 as D (5 bases). The V gene lost 0 bases and the J gene lost 9 bases, with 12 bases spanning the gap. CDR3 size: 15 residues. The germline V gene has CDR1 MGHRA and CDR2 YSYEKL. This CDR3 reads CASSQDWPGYNVLTF. CDR3 in DNA: TGCGCCAGCAGCCAAGATTGGCCAGGGTACAACGTCCTGACTTTC.

This clonotype was counted between two and nine times. The gene calls are TRBV2 and TRBJ1-4, with 7 bases aligning to TRBD1. Trimming cost V 6 bases and J 7 bases; bases outside gene matches: 14. This CDR3 comprises 16 residues. Germline V gives CDR1 SNHLY, CDR2 FYNNEI. The CDR3 spells CASRAITTGAGEKLFF. The CDR3 DNA is TGTGCCAGCAGAGCGATCACAACAGGGGCAGGTGAAAAACTGTTTTTT.

This clonotype has more than one count but fewer than ten. The chain combines TRBV4-2 with TRBJ2-7, with D perhaps TRBD1 or TRBD2 (5 bases each). The CDR3 length is 15 residues. The germline CDR1 and CDR2 sequences are LGHNA and YNFKEQ. Trimming took 1 base from V and 0 from J, leaving 10 bases between them. CDR3 region: CASSQGGMSSYEQYF. For the CDR3, the DNA is TGTGCCAGCAGCCAAGGGGGGATGAGCTCCTACGAGCAGTACTTC.